The 12 T cell receptor beta chains given below trace back to one sample, sequenced in a study of T cells in Graves' hyperthyroidism and ophthalmopathy (dated by TCRdb to between 2018 and 2020). Receptor libraries were prepared by multiplex PCR. TCRdb lists the instrument as Illumina HiSeq 2000. TCR beta CDR3 regions were amplified from RNA transcripts. A first-round RT-PCR of the TCR CDR3 used the HTBI primer set with the Qiagen OneStep RT-PCR kit. In TCRdb, the public reads were trimmed at Q25 with fastp and aligned with MiXCR, with productive beta chains retained. Every CDR3 protein is listed once, alongside the most common genes and DNA of its rows. This sample gives about 520,000 distinct CDR3 sequences in total; about a fifth of them show up just once. Clones ranked in the top ten supply about 30% of the sample. The sample was blood. The receptors come from a man aged 18 to 29 with Graves' hyperthyroidism.

This clonotype was seen many times. The genes are TRBV29-1 and TRBJ1-1, with D uncertain. CDR1 SQVTM and CDR2 ANQGSEA come from the germline V gene. V was cut by 5 bases and J by 0 bases, with 13 bases left in between. This CDR3 has 14 residues. The DNA of the CDR3 is TGCAGCGTTCGTATTGGACGCCTGAACACTGAAGCTTTCTTT. Amino acid sequence: CSVRIGRLNTEAFF.

Many counts were recorded for this clonotype. The chain uses TRBV28 and TRBJ1-1; TRBD1 aligns across 7 bases. CDR3 length: 17 amino acids. V was pared by 1 base and J by 1 base, with 9 bases of the junction left unmatched. Germline V gives CDR1 MDHEN, CDR2 SYDVKM. The CDR3 protein is CASSLYERTGTNTEAFF. The CDR3 nucleotides read TGTGCCAGCAGTTTATACGAACGGACAGGCACGAACACTGAAGCTTTCTTT.

The rearrangement uses TRBV3-1 and TRBJ1-1; 7 bases agree with TRBD1. From germline, CDR1 is LGHDT and CDR2 YNNKEL (reference sequence). Trimming at V came to 1 base and at J to 9 bases, leaving 5 bases not matched to a gene. The CDR3 covers 13 residues. In DNA form, the CDR3 reads TGTGCCAGCAGCCAAGCCCAGGGGGGTAAAGCTTTCTTT. Its protein is CASSQAQGGKAFF.

This clonotype was picked up a small number of times. The chain joins TRBV5-1 to TRBJ1-1, with D possibly TRBD1 on 5 matching bases. Per germline, CDR1 SGHRS and CDR2 YFSETQ. The CDR3 extends over 15 amino acids. The germline V and J ends were trimmed by 1 base and 5 bases, with 15 bases remaining between them. CDR3: CASSLSSVGGTEAFF. For the CDR3, the DNA is TGCGCCAGCAGCTTGAGCAGTGTCGGGGGGACTGAAGCTTTCTTT.

This clonotype was seen more than once but under ten times. The gene calls are TRBV5-1 and TRBJ1-1; weak D call: TRBD1 (5 bases). The CDR3 loop spans 15 amino acids. The germline CDR1 and CDR2 sequences are SGHRS and YFSETQ. The V end was cut by 3 bases, the J end by 10 bases, with 22 bases between. CDR3 sequence: CASSWETGTSKGAFF. As DNA, the CDR3 is TGCGCCAGCAGCTGGGAGACCGGGACCTCTAAGGGAGCTTTCTTT.

This clonotype was recorded many times. The chain links TRBV29-1 to TRBJ1-1; TRBD1 agrees at 7 bases. Unmatched junction bases numbered 15, after V lost 2 bases and J lost 6 bases. The germline V gene has CDR1 SQVTM and CDR2 ANQGSEA. The CDR3 has 16 residues. The CDR3 spells CSVEHRWAGGFAEAFF. CDR3 coding DNA: TGCAGCGTTGAACATCGTTGGGCAGGGGGTTTTGCTGAAGCTTTCTTT. Drawing the rest from reference TRBV29-1 and TRBJ1-1, the complete variable domain is SAVISQKPSRDICQRGTSLTIQCQVDSQVTMMFWYRQQPGQSLTLIATANQGSEATYESGFVIDKFPISRPNLTFSTLTVSNMSPEDSSIYLCSVEHRWAGGFAEAFFGQGTRLTVV.

Turning to this clonotype: A much bigger clone sits one base away, suggesting this may be a read error. Written as DNA, the CDR3 is TGTGCCAGCAGTGAATATTTCGGACAGGACACTGAAGCTTTCTTT. Protein product: CASSEYFGQDTEAFF. The rearrangement links TRBV25-1 to TRBJ1-1, with 7 bases fitting TRBD1. CDR3 length equals 15 residues. Germline values: CDR1 MGHDK, CDR2 SYGVNS. The J segment lost 3 bases and the V segment lost 0 bases, leaving 4 bases of the junction unmatched. Together with reference TRBV25-1 and TRBJ1-1, the CDR3 gives the full variable domain: EADIYQTPRYLVIGTGKKITLECSQTMGHDKMYWYQQDPGMELHLIHYSYGVNSTEKGDLSSESTVSRIRTEHFPLTLESARPSHTSQYLCASSEYFGQDTEAFFGQGTRLTVV.

This clonotype was observed many times. The chain is built from TRBV25-1 and TRBJ2-7, with D possibly being TRBD2 (5 bases). From germline, CDR1 is MGHDK and CDR2 SYGVNS. Between the trimmed V and J ends, which lost 2 bases and 2 bases, there was a span of 10 bases. The CDR3 is 14 amino acids. CDR3 coding DNA: TGTGCCAGCAGTGAACCGGGGAGCACCTACGAGCAGTACTTC. Translated, it gives CASSEPGSTYEQYF.

This clonotype showed up just a few times. The chain employs TRBV6-5 and TRBJ1-1; D not certain. The CDR3 extends over 12 amino acids. Germline values: CDR1 MNHEY, CDR2 SVGAGI. V shed 3 bases and J shed 7 bases, with 9 bases lying between them. The CDR3 loop reads CASSYLGREAFF. CDR3 nucleotide sequence: TGTGCCAGCAGTTATTTAGGGCGTGAAGCTTTCTTT.

V gene TRBV5-6 combines with J gene TRBJ1-5; D uncertain. CDR1 SGHDT and CDR2 YYEEEE come from the germline V gene. The CDR3 has 17 amino acids. The V gene lost 4 bases and the J gene lost 5 bases, with 22 bases spanning the gap. The CDR3 nucleotides are TGTGCCAGCAGCCGAAAAGGTTTACAGCTCACTGATCAGCCCCAGCATTTT. This codes for CASSRKGLQLTDQPQHF.

The chain uses TRBV6-1 and TRBJ1-2, with 8 nucleotides matching TRBD1. With V trimmed by 7 bases and J by 7 bases, 14 bases remained unmatched. The CDR3 contains 15 residues. The germline V gene encodes CDR1 MNHNS and CDR2 SASEGT. The CDR3 nucleotides read TGTGCCAGCACCGAAGGACAGGGAGATTTAGGTGGCTACACCTTC. This codes for CASTEGQGDLGGYTF.

Points on this clonotype: A much larger clone lies one base from this, so it may be a read error. The V and J genes are TRBV2 and TRBJ2-5; D is unresolved. The V gene's germline CDR1 is SNHLY and CDR2 FYNNEI. The CDR3 consists of 12 residues. The CDR3 reads CPTRTGQETQYF. CDR3 DNA: TGTCCCACAAGGACGGGCCAAGAGACCCAGTACTTC.